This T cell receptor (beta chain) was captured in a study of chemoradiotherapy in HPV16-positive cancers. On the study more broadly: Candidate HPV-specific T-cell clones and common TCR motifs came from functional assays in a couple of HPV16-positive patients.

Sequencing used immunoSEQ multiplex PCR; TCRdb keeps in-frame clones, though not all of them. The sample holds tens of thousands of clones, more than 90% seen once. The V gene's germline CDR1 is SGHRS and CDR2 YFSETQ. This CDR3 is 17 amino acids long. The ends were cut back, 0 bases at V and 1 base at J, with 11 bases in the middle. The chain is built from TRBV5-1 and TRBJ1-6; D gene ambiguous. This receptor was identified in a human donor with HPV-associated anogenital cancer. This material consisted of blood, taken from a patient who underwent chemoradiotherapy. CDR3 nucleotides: TGCGCCAGCAGCTTGGAGACTGTGGGGTCCTATAATTCACCCCTCCACTTT. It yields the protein CASSLETVGSYNSPLHF.